This T cell receptor beta chain originates from a study of control samples from healthy donors and cancer patients. Profiling relied on immunoSEQ multiplex PCR, and the TCRdb table lists in-frame clones only, not all of them. The sample lists around 100,000 clones; 80% to 90% were seen once. Germline CDR1 LNHDA, CDR2 SQIVND (reference sequence). The CDR3 extends over 16 amino acids. V was shortened by 3 bases and J by 10 bases, with 21 bases between the two germline ends. This TCR derives from a man aged 55 to 70 with lung cancer. This chain connects TRBV19 to TRBJ1-4; D remains ambiguous. The sequenced sample was PBMCs. The CDR3 region is CASSIGSAWKEGKLFF. CDR3 in DNA: TGTGCCAGTAGTATCGGGAGCGCGTGGAAGGAGGGAAAACTGTTTTTT. The entire variable domain, with the rest obtained from reference TRBV19 and TRBJ1-4, is as follows: DGGITQSPKYLFRKEGQNVTLSCEQNLNHDAMYWYRQDPGQGLRLIYYSQIVNDFQKGDIAEGYSVSREKKESFPLTVTSAQKNPTAFYLCASSIGSAWKEGKLFFGSGTQLSVL.